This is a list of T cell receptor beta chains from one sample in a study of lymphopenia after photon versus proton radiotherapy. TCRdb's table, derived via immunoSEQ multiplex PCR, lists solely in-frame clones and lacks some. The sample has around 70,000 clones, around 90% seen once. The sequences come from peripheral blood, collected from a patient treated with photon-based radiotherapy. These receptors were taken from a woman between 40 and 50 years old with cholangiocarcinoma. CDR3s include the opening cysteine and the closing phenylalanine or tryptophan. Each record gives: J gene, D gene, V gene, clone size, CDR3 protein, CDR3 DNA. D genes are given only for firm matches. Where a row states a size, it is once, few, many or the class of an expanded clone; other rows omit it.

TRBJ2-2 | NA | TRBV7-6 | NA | CASSLIKAAGELFF | TGTGCCAGCAGCTTAATAAAGGCCGCCGGGGAGCTGTTTTTT
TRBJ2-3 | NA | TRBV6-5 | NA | CASSYRVGTDTQYF | TGTGCCAGCAGTTACAGGGTGGGCACAGATACGCAGTATTTT
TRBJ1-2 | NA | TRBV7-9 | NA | CASSSRDPGRYGYTF | TGTGCCAGCAGCTCCCGGGACCCCGGACGCTATGGCTACACCTTC
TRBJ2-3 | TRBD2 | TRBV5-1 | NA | CASRISGRSADTQYF | TGCGCCAGCAGAATTAGCGGGAGATCGGCAGATACGCAGTATTTT
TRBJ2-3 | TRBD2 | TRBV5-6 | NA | CASSFLRGGPSTDTQYF | TGTGCCAGCAGCTTTTTACGGGGGGGACCTAGCACAGATACGCAGTATTTT
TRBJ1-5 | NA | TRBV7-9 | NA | CASSSGQYQPQHF | TGTGCCAGCAGCTCGGGACAATATCAGCCCCAGCATTTT
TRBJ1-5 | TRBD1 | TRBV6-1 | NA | CASSAGTGRGGRPQHF | TGTGCCAGCAGTGCCGGGACAGGGAGGGGGGGGCGGCCCCAGCATTTT
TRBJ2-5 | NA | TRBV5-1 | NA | CASSTSKTDQETQYF | TGCGCCAGCAGCACATCCAAGACGGATCAAGAGACCCAGTACTTC
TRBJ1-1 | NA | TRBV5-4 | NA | CASSRTVNTEAFF | TGTGCCAGCAGCCGAACAGTGAACACTGAAGCTTTCTTT
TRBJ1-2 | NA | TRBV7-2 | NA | CASSLEAVSGYTF | TGTGCCAGCAGCTTAGAGGCAGTTAGTGGCTACACCTTC
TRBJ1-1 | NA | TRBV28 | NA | CASSFRGQGGTEAFF | TGTGCCAGCAGTTTCCGAGGGCAGGGAGGAACTGAAGCTTTCTTT
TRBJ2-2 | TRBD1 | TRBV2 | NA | CASSESRQGNGELFF | TGTGCCAGCAGTGAATCCCGACAGGGTAACGGGGAGCTGTTTTTT
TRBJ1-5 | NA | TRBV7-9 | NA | CASSLGGSSNQPQHF | TGTGCCAGCAGCTTAGGAGGGAGTAGCAATCAGCCCCAGCATTTT
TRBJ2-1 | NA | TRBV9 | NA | CASSVDGGMGNEQFF | TGTGCCAGCAGCGTAGATGGAGGGATGGGCAATGAGCAGTTCTTC
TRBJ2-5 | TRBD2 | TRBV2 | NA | CASGETSGGETQYF | TGTGCCAGCGGTGAGACTAGCGGGGGGGAGACCCAGTACTTC
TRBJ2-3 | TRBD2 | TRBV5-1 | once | CASSWGTSGRSADTDTQYF | TGCGCCAGCAGCTGGGGGACTAGCGGGAGGTCCGCCGACACAGATACGCAGTATTTT
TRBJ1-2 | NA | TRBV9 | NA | CASSGTSGYGYTF | TGTGCCAGCAGCGGTACTTCAGGCTATGGCTACACCTTC
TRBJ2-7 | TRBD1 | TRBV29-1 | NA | CSVTGGDEQYF | TGCAGCGTTACAGGGGGCGACGAGCAGTACTTC
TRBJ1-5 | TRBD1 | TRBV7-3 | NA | CASSLTIPRQGGPNQPQHF | TGTGCCAGCAGCTTAACTATCCCTCGACAGGGGGGCCCCAATCAGCCCCAGCATTTT
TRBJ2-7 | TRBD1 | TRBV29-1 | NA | CSVGFTGAEQYF | TGCAGCGTGGGTTTTACAGGGGCCGAGCAGTACTTC
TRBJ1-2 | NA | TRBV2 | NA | CASSDRVRYGYTF | TGTGCCAGCAGTGACAGGGTTCGTTATGGCTACACCTTC
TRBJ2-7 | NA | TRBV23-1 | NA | CASSLFQLAPPIEQYF | TGCGCCAGCAGTCTTTTTCAATTGGCCCCTCCAATCGAGCAGTACTTC
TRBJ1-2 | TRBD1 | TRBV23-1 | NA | CASSQPGTGRGGYTF | TGCGCCAGCAGTCAACCCGGGACAGGGAGAGGGGGCTACACCTTC
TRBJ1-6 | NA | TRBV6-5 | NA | CASSYTRELWNSPLHF | TGTGCCAGCAGTTACACAAGGGAACTATGGAATTCACCCCTCCACTTT
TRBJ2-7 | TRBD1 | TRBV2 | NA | CASRADRGRSYEQYF | TGTGCCAGCAGAGCCGACAGGGGGCGTTCCTACGAGCAGTACTTC
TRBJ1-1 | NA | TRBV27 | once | CASSRQGSTEAFF | TGTGCCAGCAGCCGACAAGGGAGCACTGAAGCTTTCTTT
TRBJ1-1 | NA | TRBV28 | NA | CASSPPQATEAFF | TGTGCCAGCAGTCCACCACAGGCCACTGAAGCTTTCTTT
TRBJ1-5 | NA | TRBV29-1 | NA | CSAVEGPEEPQHF | TGCAGCGCGGTTGAGGGGCCGGAGGAGCCCCAGCATTTT
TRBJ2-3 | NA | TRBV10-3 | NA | CAISGLKGTDTQYF | TGTGCCATCAGTGGGCTAAAAGGAACAGATACGCAGTATTTT
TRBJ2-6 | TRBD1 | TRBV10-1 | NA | CASSGQGALANVLTF | TGCGCCAGCAGTGGACAGGGCGCCCTGGCCAACGTCCTGACTTTC
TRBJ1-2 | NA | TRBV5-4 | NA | CASSLAGANYGYTF | TGTGCCAGCAGCTTGGCCGGGGCTAACTATGGCTACACCTTC
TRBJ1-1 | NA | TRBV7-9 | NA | CASSPGAMNTEAFF | TGTGCCAGCAGCCCTGGTGCTATGAACACTGAAGCTTTCTTT
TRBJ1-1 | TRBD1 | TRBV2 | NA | CASSGGTGRFTEAFF | TGTGCCAGCAGTGGGGGGACAGGGCGCTTCACTGAAGCTTTCTTT
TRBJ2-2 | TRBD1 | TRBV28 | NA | CASSSPPATTGQDTGELFF | TGTGCCAGCAGTTCACCACCAGCAACTACGGGACAGGACACCGGGGAGCTGTTTTTT
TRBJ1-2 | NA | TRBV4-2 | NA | CASSQADPVAYGYTF | TGTGCCAGCAGCCAAGCAGACCCGGTGGCCTATGGCTACACCTTC
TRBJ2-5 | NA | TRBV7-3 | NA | CASSPTGIEETQYF | TGTGCCAGCAGCCCAACAGGGATAGAAGAGACCCAGTACTTC
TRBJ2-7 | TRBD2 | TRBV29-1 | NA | CSVVTSGSYEQYF | TGCAGCGTTGTTACTAGCGGGTCCTACGAGCAGTACTTC
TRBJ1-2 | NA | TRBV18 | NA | CASSPPDRPNPYGYTF | TGTGCCAGCTCACCCCCTGACAGACCGAACCCCTATGGCTACACCTTC
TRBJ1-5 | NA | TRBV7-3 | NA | CASSPTGTSSNQPQHF | TGTGCCAGCAGCCCAACCGGGACATCGAGCAATCAGCCCCAGCATTTT
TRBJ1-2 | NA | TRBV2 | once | CASSALGVVTNYGYTF | TGTGCCAGCAGTGCTTTGGGGGTGGTTACTAACTATGGCTACACCTTC
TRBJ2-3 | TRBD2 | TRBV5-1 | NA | CASSSGLAGGYTDTQYF | TGCGCCAGCAGCTCCGGACTAGCGGGGGGATACACAGATACGCAGTATTTT
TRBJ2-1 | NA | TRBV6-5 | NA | CASRDYSYNEQFF | TGTGCCTCAAGAGATTACTCCTACAATGAGCAGTTCTTC